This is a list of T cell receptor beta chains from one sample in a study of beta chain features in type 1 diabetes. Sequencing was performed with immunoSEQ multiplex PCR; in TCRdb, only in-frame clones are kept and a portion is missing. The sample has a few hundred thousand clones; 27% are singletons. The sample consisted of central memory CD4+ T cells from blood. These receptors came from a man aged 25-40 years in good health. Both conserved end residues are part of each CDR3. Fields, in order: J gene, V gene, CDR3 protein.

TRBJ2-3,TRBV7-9,CASSYRGTDTQYF
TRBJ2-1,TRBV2,CASRTGPAPNEQFF
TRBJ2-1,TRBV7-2,CASSFLLARTYNEQFF
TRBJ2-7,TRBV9,CASSVASLTGSHSYEQYF
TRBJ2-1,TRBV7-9,CASSSAAGRRSNEQFF
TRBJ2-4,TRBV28,CASTSFVGKNIQYF
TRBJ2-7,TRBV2,CASSVGLATYEQYF
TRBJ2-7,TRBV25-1,CASSGETWDSSYEQYF
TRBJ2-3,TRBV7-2,CASSLPPGSSSQYF
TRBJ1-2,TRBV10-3,CAISRQVSSNYGYTF
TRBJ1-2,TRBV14,CASSQEWSGYTF
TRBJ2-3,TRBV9,CASSVKTSGGFSTDTQYF
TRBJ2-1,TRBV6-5,CASTSGTRNVFF
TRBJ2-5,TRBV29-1,CSGTGTYGETQYF
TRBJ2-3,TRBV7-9,CASSTGSGRGTDTQYF
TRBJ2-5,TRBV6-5,CASSYSGRRETQYF
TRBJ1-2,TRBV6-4,CASSPAPGSGGYTF
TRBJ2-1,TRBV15,CATSRDPGTTNNEQFF
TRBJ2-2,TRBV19,CASSIPANTGELFF
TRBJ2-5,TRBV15,CATSRLTGTSETQYF
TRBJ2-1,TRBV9,CARSVGDGRAVGSYNEQFF
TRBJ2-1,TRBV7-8,CASSWLAGNEQFF
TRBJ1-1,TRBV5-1,CASSLEVGAEAFF
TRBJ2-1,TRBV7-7,CASSSTSGVYNEQFF
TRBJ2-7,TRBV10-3,CAISVRGNEQYF
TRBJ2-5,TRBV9,CASSYGLAGQETQYF
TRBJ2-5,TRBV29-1,CSVERWGETQYF
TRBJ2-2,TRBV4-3,CASSQDFEVGELFF
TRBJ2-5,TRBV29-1,CSATGLRGETQYF
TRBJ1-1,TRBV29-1,CSVEDPGVNTEAFF
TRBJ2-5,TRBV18,CASSPPNGVETQYF
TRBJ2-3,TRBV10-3,CAIRGLAGELGPDTQYF
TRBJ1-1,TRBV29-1,CSVEHLGYTEAFF
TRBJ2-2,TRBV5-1,CASSLNFGSTGELFF
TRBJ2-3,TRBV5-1,CASSLGVVSLVGADTQYF
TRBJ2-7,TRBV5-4,CASSLTKGTPAYEQYF
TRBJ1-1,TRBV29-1,CSVSTAMNTEAFF
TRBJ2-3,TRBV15,CATRAQGVSRGPRDTQYF
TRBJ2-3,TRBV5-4,CASSPRDQATDTQYF
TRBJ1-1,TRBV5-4,CASSLVPTANTEAFF